Below, one T cell receptor beta chain is given with its context. Antigen: not known. Sequence at one end of the junction differs from germline and may be a read error. The sample originates from a study of CD8 T cells in Susac syndrome. Study as a whole: At blood draw, Susac syndrome patients were therapy-naive, on corticosteroids, or on intravenous immunoglobulin alone.

Per the germline V gene, CDR1 is GTSNPN and CDR2 is SVGIG (reference sequence). The CDR3 runs to 16 residues. General study results and limits: Within total CD8+ repertoires, 15 to 20 Susac-specific public clones were found, and within CD8+ TEMRA repertoires, about 5.

The RNA, roughly 0.5 to 1 ug, was put through reverse transcription using random hexamers. By means of immunoSEQ multiplex PCR, TCR beta CDR3 spanning 54 Vbeta and 13 Jbeta underwent amplification. TCRdb called the immunoSEQ multiplex PCR reads again in MiXCR, with one record for every CDR3 protein. The sample yields about 82,000 distinct CDR3 sequences, approximately 96% seen once. The V call is TRBV30, the J call TRBJ1-4; 8 bases align to TRBD1. Sequencing was performed on CD8+ T cells from PBMCs. This receptor was identified in a human donor with Susac syndrome. The CDR3 region has the DNA TGTGCCTGGACGAGACAGGGGCCTGGAACTAATAAAAAACTGTTTTTT. The encoded protein is CAWTRQGPGTNKKLFF.